This T cell receptor (beta chain) is from a study of T cell responses to AZD1222 COVID-19 vaccine. Points from the study as a whole: Reports say nearly half of spike-specific TCRs go after unmutated variant regions. Every sample of the repertoires postdated the peak T cell response. Vaccination with two AZD1222 doses was followed by a rise in Spike-specific TCR breadth and depth.

Libraries were prepared by immunoSEQ multiplex PCR; TCRdb keeps only in-frame clonotypes and omits some of them. The sample shows 110,000 or so clones, 89% of them seen only once. Regarding this clone: Its antigen is not known.

This CDR3 comprises 15 residues. V lost 1 base, J lost 6 bases, and 15 bases lay in between. Germline-derived CDR1 and CDR2 are SGHVS and FNYEAQ. The starting material was peripheral blood, obtained on day 0 of MenACWY control vaccination. This TCR was sampled from an adult in good health. J is TRBJ1-2 and V is TRBV7-6; maybe TRBD1 (6 bases). The CDR3 is CASSLVGQGRNGYTF. The CDR3 nucleotides read TGTGCCAGCAGCTTAGTGGGGCAGGGGCGCAATGGCTACACCTTC.